One and the same sample provided the 14 T cell receptor beta chains below, sequenced in a study of identical twins (dated by TCRdb to the mid-2010s). Receptor amplification or capture employed 5' RACE. The listed sequencing device is Illumina HiSeq 2000. TCRdb ran its own pipeline on the public reads, namely fastp trimming at Q25 and MiXCR clone calling, and kept in-frame beta chains. Rows are unified per CDR3 protein, each entry keeping the most common DNA and genes. The sample data list 470,000 or so distinct CDR3 sequences, and more than 20% of these were observed just once. Of the sample, about 2.9% falls within the top ten clones. These data also formed part of another study, on T cells expressing NK-cell markers.

Sequencing was performed on CD4+ T cells sorted from blood. These receptors all come from a woman aged 18-29 years in good health.

This clonotype was seen ten or more times. This rearrangement joins TRBV7-2 to TRBJ2-1; no definite D call. Germline assignment: CDR1 SGHTA and CDR2 FQGNSA. The CDR3 extends over 13 amino acids. The ends were cut back, 4 bases at V and 4 bases at J, with 8 bases in the middle. In nucleotides, the CDR3 is TGTGCCAGCAGCTCCCGAACGTACAATGAGCAGTTCTTC. It encodes CASSSRTYNEQFF.

This clonotype was recorded a few times. The V gene is TRBV9, the J gene TRBJ2-1; 12 bases fit TRBD2. Germline trimming cut 0 bases from V and 8 bases from J; bases unmatched to any gene: 6. This CDR3 region has 16 residues. Germline assignment: CDR1 SGDLS and CDR2 YYNGEE. CDR3 nucleotides: TGTGCCAGCAGCGTAGGGGCGACTAGCGGGGGTTATGAGCAGTTCTTC. This translates into CASSVGATSGGYEQFF.

There are many counts of this clonotype. This chain uses TRBV29-1 with TRBJ2-3; 7 bases map to TRBD2. CDR3 size: 11 residues. Germline loops: CDR1 SQVTM, CDR2 ANQGSEA. The V gene end was trimmed by 8 bases and the J gene end by 6 bases; junction bases not matched to a gene: 5. The CDR3 sequence is CSPLGGDTQYF. In DNA form, the CDR3 reads TGCAGCCCCCTGGGGGGGGATACGCAGTATTTT.

The CDR3 bases are TGTGCCAGCAGCCAAGTCTGGGAGGGGGCAAATGAGCAGTTCTTC. Translation gives CASSQVWEGANEQFF. V and J are TRBV4-2 and TRBJ2-1; D may be TRBD1 or TRBD2 (7 bases each). With 1 base removed from V and 7 bases from J, the gap between germline ends came to 14 bases. The CDR3 totals 15 residues. CDR1 LGHNA and CDR2 YNFKEQ come from the germline V gene.

This chain joins TRBV3-1 and TRBJ2-1; D is perhaps TRBD2 (7 bases). Trimming cost V 1 base and J 10 bases, with 20 bases left between them. CDR1 is LGHDT and CDR2 is YNNKEL in the germline V gene (reference sequence). This CDR3 is built from 16 residues. The CDR3 DNA reads as TGTGCCAGCAGCCAAGTCGGCGGGGGCTTAAGGGGAGAGCAGTTCTTC. This sequence encodes CASSQVGGGLRGEQFF.

The rearrangement uses TRBV12-3 or TRBV12-4 and TRBJ1-2; 10 bases line up with TRBD1. This CDR3 is 14 amino acids long. The junction had 5 bases not matched to a gene; V was cut back by 2 bases and J by 8 bases. As DNA, the CDR3 is TGTGCCAGCAGTTTAAGGGACAGGGGTGGAGGCTACACCTTC. Amino acids: CASSLRDRGGGYTF.

The chain couples TRBV6-5 to TRBJ2-7; perhaps TRBD2 as D (5 bases). Germline assignment: CDR1 MNHEY and CDR2 SVGAGI. V gave up 3 bases and J gave up 2 bases, with 8 bases separating them. The CDR3 covers 13 residues. The CDR3 region is CASSYAEAYEQYF. The CDR3 DNA is TGTGCCAGCAGTTATGCGGAGGCCTACGAGCAGTACTTC.

The rearrangement joins TRBV20-1 to TRBJ2-3; 7 positions match TRBD2. V shed 3 bases, J shed 6 bases, and the junction held 6 bases outside the gene matches. The CDR3 length is 13 residues. The germline CDR1 and CDR2 sequences are DFQATT and SNEGSKA (reference sequence). The CDR3 sequence: CSASPGEGDTQYF. The CDR3 DNA follows: TGCAGTGCTAGCCCCGGGGAGGGGGATACGCAGTATTTT.

The gene calls are TRBV6-1 and TRBJ2-1; 10 nucleotides agree with TRBD2. Germline trimming cut 8 bases from V and 2 bases from J; bases unmatched to any gene: 3. Germline CDR1 is MNHNS and CDR2 is SASEGT. The CDR3 length is 14 residues. For the CDR3, the DNA is TGTGCCAGCGAAAGCGGGAGGGCCTACAATGAGCAGTTCTTC. Protein sequence: CASESGRAYNEQFF.

This clonotype showed up just a few times. The rearrangement joins TRBV10-3 to TRBJ2-1; 7 bases align to TRBD2. The CDR3 extends over 15 amino acids. The J segment lost 5 bases and the V segment lost 3 bases, leaving 7 bases of the junction unmatched. Germline CDR1 is ENHRY and CDR2 is SYGVKD. The CDR3 DNA reads as TGTGCCATCAGTGATTTGGGGACTACCAACAATGAGCAGTTCTTC. Translating gives CAISDLGTTNNEQFF.

J is TRBJ1-2 and V is TRBV5-1; no clear D. Per the germline V gene, CDR1 is SGHRS and CDR2 is YFSETQ. Trimming cost V 0 bases and J 0 bases, with 9 bases left between them. This CDR3 spans 15 amino acids. CDR3 sequence reads: CASSLAVQSNYGYTF. The CDR3 DNA sequence: TGCGCCAGCAGCTTGGCTGTACAGTCTAACTATGGCTACACCTTC. The full variable domain, its missing parts supplied by reference TRBV5-1 and TRBJ1-2, is KAGVTQTPRYLIKTRGQQVTLSCSPISGHRSVSWYQQTPGQGLQFLFEYFSETQRNKGNFPGRFSGRQFSNSRSEMNVSTLELGDSALYLCASSLAVQSNYGYTFGSGTRLTVV.

This chain joins TRBV20-1 and TRBJ1-1, with a weak D call TRBD1 (5 bases). This CDR3 comprises 12 residues. Germline V gene data show CDR1 as DFQATT and CDR2 as SNEGSKA (reference sequence). Trimming removed 5 bases at V and 2 bases at J, with 9 bases between. CDR3 bases: TGCAGTGCTCCCTGGGGCAACACTGAAGCTTTCTTT. It codes for CSAPWGNTEAFF.

This chain joins TRBV12-3 or TRBV12-4 and TRBJ1-2, with D uncertain. The CDR3 is 13 amino acids. V was shortened by 5 bases and J by 1 base, with 8 bases between the two germline ends. The CDR3 DNA reads as TGTGCCAGCAGTAATGCCATTAACTATGGCTACACCTTC. Its protein is CASSNAINYGYTF.

The V and J genes are TRBV29-1 and TRBJ2-5, with 14 positions matching TRBD2. Germline values: CDR1 SQVTM, CDR2 ANQGSEA. The CDR3 is 16 amino acids. J lost 3 bases, V lost 7 bases, and 10 bases had no gene match. The CDR3 here is CSAINPGLAGEETQYF. The DNA for the CDR3 is TGCAGCGCAATAAACCCGGGACTAGCGGGGGAAGAGACCCAGTACTTC.